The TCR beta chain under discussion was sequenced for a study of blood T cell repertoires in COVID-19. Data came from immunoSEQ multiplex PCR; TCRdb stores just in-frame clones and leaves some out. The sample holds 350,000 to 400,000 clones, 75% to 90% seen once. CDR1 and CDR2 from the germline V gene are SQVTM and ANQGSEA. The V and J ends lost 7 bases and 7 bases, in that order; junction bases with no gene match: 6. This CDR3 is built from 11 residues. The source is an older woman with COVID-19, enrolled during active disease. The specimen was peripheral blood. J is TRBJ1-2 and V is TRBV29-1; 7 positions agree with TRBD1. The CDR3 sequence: CSDTGALGYTF. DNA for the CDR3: TGCAGCGACACAGGGGCTCTTGGCTACACCTTC.